These T cell receptor beta chains were read from a single sample in a study of human T cells and chemical hapten exposure. TCRdb re-called the RACE reads with MiXCR, one entry per CDR3 protein. The sample holds 90,000 or so distinct CDR3 sequences, 8.5% to 9% seen once. Sequenced here: whole blood, sampled in connection with sensitization to the hapten diphenylcyclopropenone (DPC). The origin of the receptors is a man in his forties or fifties with alopecia areata. Some clones in this sample may be carry-over from other donors' samples. Each CDR3 is given with its conserved first and last residue. The order of the fields is clone size, V gene, J gene, CDR3 protein. Clone size is stated in some rows and not others, as once, few, many or a class when expanded.

many	TRBV7-6	TRBJ2-6	CASSSRFRAGANVLTF
many	TRBV6-6	TRBJ2-7	CASSGPTPYEQYF
few	TRBV6-6	TRBJ1-3	CASSPSGNTIYF
few	TRBV12-3/TRBV12-4	TRBJ2-3	CASRWTSGAPSTDTQYF
few	TRBV19	TRBJ2-2	CASSMFGGTGELFF
few	TRBV5-1	TRBJ2-7	CASSPLAYEQYF
NA	TRBV12-3/TRBV12-4	TRBJ2-3	CASSTGQRTDTQYF
NA	TRBV5-1	TRBJ2-2	CASSLVGTVTGELFF
NA	TRBV7-6	TRBJ2-3	CASSLRAGGEDTQYF
NA	TRBV19	TRBJ2-1	CASSKGEGYEQFF
NA	TRBV5-1	TRBJ2-7	CASSSTKNYEQYF
NA	TRBV18	TRBJ1-1	CASSPGTGTFDEAFF
few	TRBV5-5	TRBJ2-7	CASSLRTLIPNEQYF
many	TRBV9	TRBJ1-5	CASSVGQGGNQPQHF
NA	TRBV24-1	TRBJ1-5	CATSDRRGGEDQPQHF
NA	TRBV6-5	TRBJ2-7	CASSYSGGLYEQYF
many	TRBV7-2	TRBJ2-7	CASSSLAEQYF
many	TRBV6-2/TRBV6-3	TRBJ2-1	CASSYSPTSGIYNEQFF
NA	TRBV28	TRBJ2-7	CASTSSGSRYEQYF
many	TRBV20-1	TRBJ2-3	CSARTTSGSQADTQYF
NA	TRBV30	TRBJ2-7	CAWSAQANYEQYF
many	TRBV12-5	TRBJ2-1	CASGFQIGLSYNEQFF
many	TRBV11-3	TRBJ2-1	CASSLELRSEQFF
many	TRBV11-3	TRBJ2-1	CASSSFSSYNEQFF
many	TRBV7-2	TRBJ2-4	CASSPLILAKNIQYF
many	TRBV7-2	TRBJ2-3	CASSLGSGRSADTQYF
NA	TRBV24-1	TRBJ1-2	CATNEGDYGYTF
NA	TRBV6-2/TRBV6-3	TRBJ2-5	CASSHPTGSETQYF
NA	TRBV7-8	TRBJ1-1	CASSLDGGMNTEAFF
few	TRBV9	TRBJ1-1	CASSIGTGGPEAFF
few	TRBV7-2	TRBJ1-4	CASSLGTGATNEKLFF
NA	TRBV25-1	TRBJ2-7	CASSDTSGRAGYEQYF
many	TRBV7-2	TRBJ2-3	CASRSGAWSTDTQYF
NA	TRBV9	TRBJ2-5	CASSESGGHRTQYF
few	TRBV3-1	TRBJ2-2	CASSQERTTGELFF
few	TRBV20-1	TRBJ1-4	CSAREGGGAGEKLFF
few	TRBV18	TRBJ1-1	CASSYGKVNTEAFF
few	TRBV21-1	TRBJ2-7	CASSKWTTLLLPLTYEQYF
NA	TRBV12-3/TRBV12-4	TRBJ1-2	CASSPDRAYGYTF
many	TRBV3-1	TRBJ1-1	CASSQESGRNTEAFF
many	TRBV14	TRBJ2-3	CASSSNWRASTDTQYF
NA	TRBV25-1	TRBJ2-1	CASSEGLAGASYNEQFF
NA	TRBV29-1	TRBJ2-5	CSVARGTSKETQYF
many	TRBV6-6	TRBJ1-2	CASREGQNYGYTF
few	TRBV11-2	TRBJ1-5	CASSLARDQPQHF